This T cell receptor beta chain was sequenced in a study of cytomegalovirus exposure and HLA in healthy donors. Study-wide context: Earlier, 100 million or so unique TCR beta sequences were recovered from approximately 180 million T cells by an analysis. Genotyping of 300 to 450 donors showed that around 86% belonged to the Caucasian-associated ancestry cluster. Study results and caveats: In an earlier analysis, productive rearrangement rates for most beta V segments clustered near 87% or 30%. Across all donors, roughly uniform sequencing depth was an assumption of the presence/absence analyses.

PCR used 60 Vbeta primers and 13 Jbeta primers. Sequencing was performed with immunoSEQ multiplex PCR; in TCRdb, only in-frame clones are kept and a portion is missing. The sample shows roughly 120,000 clones, around 82% of them seen only once. As concerns this clone: Its target is not known. An end of the junction does not agree with germline; a read error may underlie this.

Sequenced sample: PBMCs. This receptor was taken from a male donor in good health and CMV-seropositive.

The CDR3 DNA reads TGTGCTAGCAGCTTATCAGCGGGAGGGCCCTCGGGTGAGCAGTTCTTC. Protein product: CASSLSAGGPSGEQFF. The chain recombines TRBV7-7 with TRBJ2-1, with 10 bases lining up with TRBD2. CDR1 is SSHAT, CDR2 FNYEAQ, per germline (reference sequence). CDR3 length equals 16 residues.